A selection of T cell receptor beta chains follows, all from one sample in a study of T cell changes during pregnancy in multiple sclerosis. The data were produced by immunoSEQ multiplex PCR, yet TCRdb's version contains in-frame clones alone and is incomplete. The sample consists of 74,000 or so clones, just over 90% of them appearing once. Source: CD4+ T cells from peripheral blood mononuclear cells, taken before pregnancy. The receptors originated from a female donor with multiple sclerosis, enrolled in a pregnancy study. Each CDR3 is given with its conserved first and last residue. D genes are given only for firm matches. Where a row states a size, it is once, few, many or the class of an expanded clone; other rows omit it.

>TRBD1|-|TRBJ2-3|TRBV19
TGTGCCAGTAGTCCGAGGGACAGGGGCAACTCAGATACGCAGTATTTT
CASSPRDRGNSDTQYF
>-|-|TRBJ1-2|TRBV7-2
TGTGCCAGCAGCTTACTAGGTGAAATGGGCTACACCTTC
CASSLLGEMGYTF
>-|-|TRBJ2-7|TRBV5-4
TGTGCCAGCAGCTTGGTAGGACAGAATTACTACGAGCAGTACTTC
CASSLVGQNYYEQYF
>TRBD2|-|TRBJ2-2|TRBV5-5
TGTGCCAGCAGCTCACCGGCCGGGGGGACGAACACCGGGGAGCTGTTTTTT
CASSSPAGGTNTGELFF
>TRBD2|-|TRBJ2-3|TRBV5-1
TGCGCCAGCAGCTTGGCCGGGGGGAGCACAGATACGCAGTATTTT
CASSLAGGSTDTQYF
>-|-|TRBJ1-5|TRBV7-2
TGTGCCAGCAGTCGGGGGGGTGGTCAGCCCCAGCATTTT
CASSRGGGQPQHF
>-|-|TRBJ1-3|TRBV11-1
TGTGCCAGCAGCCATCGGGGGGGGTCGGGGAGCTCTGGAAACACCATATATTTT
CASSHRGGSGSSGNTIYF
>-|-|TRBJ2-1|TRBV28
TGTGCCAGCAGTTCCCCCCCCGGGACACTCTACAATGAGCAGTTCTTC
CASSSPPGTLYNEQFF
>-|-|TRBJ2-3|TRBV2
TGTGCCACTGCGGTGTCTTACGGCACAGATACGCAGTATTTT
CATAVSYGTDTQYF
>-|-|TRBJ2-5|TRBV28
TGTGCCAGCAGTTTAGGCGGGCACGAGACCCAGTACTTC
CASSLGGHETQYF
>TRBD1|once|TRBJ1-2|TRBV30
TGTGCCCGCCAAACGATCAGGGGGCGTATCTATGGCTACACCTTC
CARQTIRGRIYGYTF
>-|-|TRBJ1-1|TRBV5-8
TGTGCCAGCAGCTTGTTCGGGATTGAAGCTTTCTTT
CASSLFGIEAFF
>TRBD1|-|TRBJ2-1|TRBV28
TGTGCCAGCAGTACCCGACAGGGCAATGAGCAGTTCTTC
CASSTRQGNEQFF
>-|-|TRBJ1-4|TRBV15
TGTGCCACCAGCTGGGGTCTCGGGGGTGAAAAACTGTTTTTT
CATSWGLGGEKLFF
>TRBD1|-|TRBJ1-3|TRBV18
TGTGCCAGCTCGTACGGGACAGGGGCTGGAAACACCATATATTTT
CASSYGTGAGNTIYF
>-|once|TRBJ1-4|TRBV10-3
TGTGCCATCAGTGATGCCCAACTAGGGGGAAAGAATGAAAAACTGTTTTTT
CAISDAQLGGKNEKLFF
>TRBD2|once|TRBJ2-1|TRBV6-4
TGTGCCAGAGGCCCCTCTCTAGCGGGAGTGTCTCACAATGAGCAGTTCTTC
CARGPSLAGVSHNEQFF
>-|-|TRBJ1-3|TRBV7-9
TGTGCCAGCAGCTTAGTGCCGGGAGGGGCTAACACCATATATTTT
CASSLVPGGANTIYF
>-|-|TRBJ2-2|TRBV7-3
TGTGCCAGCAGCTTAGGCCCTCGGGGCACCGGGGAGCTGTTTTTT
CASSLGPRGTGELFF
>-|few|TRBJ1-1|TRBV7-2
TGTGCCAGCAGCTTAAACGGTATAGCTTTCTTT
CASSLNGIAFF
>-|-|TRBJ2-1|TRBV9
TGTGCCAGCAGCGTTAGCAATGAGCAGTTCTTC
CASSVSNEQFF
>-|-|TRBJ1-5|TRBV19
TGTGCCAGTAGGGCCTCCAGGGGTTCCGCGGATCAGCCCCAGCATTTT
CASRASRGSADQPQHF
>TRBD1|-|TRBJ1-2|TRBV6-1
TGTGCCAGCAGTGAATCAGGGGACAGATATACCTCTAACTATGGCTACACCTTC
CASSESGDRYTSNYGYTF
>TRBD1|-|TRBJ1-1|TRBV2
TGTGCCAGCAGTGAGACAGGGGTCTACACTGAAGCTTTCTTT
CASSETGVYTEAFF
>-|-|TRBJ2-1|TRBV5-1
TGCGCCAGCAGCAAAGGACTGGAAGAGAATGAGCAGTTCTTC
CASSKGLEENEQFF
>TRBD2|-|TRBJ2-2|TRBV9
TGTGCCAGCAGCATGGGACTAGCGGGGGCCATGAACACCGGGGAGCTGTTTTTT
CASSMGLAGAMNTGELFF
>-|-|TRBJ1-2|TRBV6-1
TGTGCCAGCAGTGAAGCTACAGCTAACTATGGCTACACCTTC
CASSEATANYGYTF
>-|once|TRBJ2-3|TRBV7-2
TGTGCCAGCAGCTCGGGACTCACCACAGATACGCAGTATTTT
CASSSGLTTDTQYF
>-|-|TRBJ1-1|TRBV5-6
TGTGCCAGCAGCTTGGGTGCCAGTTACGCTGAAGCTTTCTTT
CASSLGASYAEAFF
>-|-|TRBJ1-3|TRBV5-4
TGTGCCAGCAGCTTGGGTCTCGGGGAGGGAAACACCATATATTTT
CASSLGLGEGNTIYF
>-|-|TRBJ2-2|TRBV18
TGTGCCAGCTCACCCGCTGTGACAGCAAACACCGGGGAGCTGTTTTTT
CASSPAVTANTGELFF
>-|-|TRBJ1-1|TRBV10-3
TGTGCCATCAAGAGCTCTCCTTCCAGGGACACTGAAGCTTTCTTT
CAIKSSPSRDTEAFF
>-|once|TRBJ2-2|TRBV6-5
TGTGCCAGCAGTTACAGGAGCGGATACACCGGGGAGCTGTTTTTT
CASSYRSGYTGELFF
>TRBD1|-|TRBJ2-7|TRBV5-1
TGCGCCAGCAGCTTCGGGACAGACCCGTCCTACGAGCAGTACTTC
CASSFGTDPSYEQYF
>-|-|TRBJ1-6|TRBV5-6
TGTGCCAGCAGCTCGAGGCGCCAATCACCCCTCCACTTT
CASSSRRQSPLHF
>-|-|TRBJ2-7|TRBV2
TGTGCCAGCAGTGGATTCAGGGGCTCCTACGAGCAGTACTTC
CASSGFRGSYEQYF
>TRBD1|-|TRBJ2-1|TRBV5-6
TGTGCCAGCAGCTTGATACAGGGGTACAATGAGCAGTTCTTC
CASSLIQGYNEQFF
>-|once|TRBJ2-1|TRBV2
TGTGCCAGCAATCGGGACTCTGGGGTTAATCAGAATGAGCAGTTCTTC
CASNRDSGVNQNEQFF
>TRBD2|-|TRBJ2-1|TRBV7-7
TGTGCCAGCAGCTTAGTCTTCGGGAGGTACAATGAGCAGTTCTTC
CASSLVFGRYNEQFF
>-|few|TRBJ2-1|TRBV7-8
TGTGCCAGCAAGAGCGAGCGGAGAGACAATGAGCAGTTCTTC
CASKSERRDNEQFF
>-|-|TRBJ2-2|TRBV6-1
TGTGCCAGCAGGGTTGGGGGGGGCCGGACCGGGGAGCTGTTTTTT
CASRVGGGRTGELFF
>-|-|TRBJ1-2|TRBV30
TGTGCCTGGACCCCCGGGACCGCGGGGCAGTATGGCTACACCTTC
CAWTPGTAGQYGYTF
>TRBD2|once|TRBJ2-3|TRBV9
TGTGCCAGCAGCACCGGACTAGTCACAGATACGCAGTATTTT
CASSTGLVTDTQYF
>-|-|TRBJ2-5|TRBV5-1
TGCGCCAGCAGCGGGGGCCTCCAAGAGACCCAGTACTTC
CASSGGLQETQYF
>-|-|TRBJ1-2|TRBV5-6
TGTGCCAGCACCCGATCTCGGGGGGTTGGCTATGGCTACACCTTC
CASTRSRGVGYGYTF